This T cell receptor (beta chain) is from a study of blood T cell repertoires in COVID-19. Background on the study: T cells, B-cell-depleted T cells, or PBMCs provided the cDNA or gDNA that served as material.

Residents of about two dozen US areas, aged roughly 18 to 89 years, made up the participants. Participant-reported clinical history was the basis for cohort assignment. In the original workflow: Researchers report that nucleated cell counts were estimated from reference gene primer amplification. Clones were sequenced by immunoSEQ multiplex PCR, and TCRdb holds only the in-frame ones, with some missing. V, J and clone size derive from that table, while D and trimming were established from the DNA sequence. The profile covers over 200,000 clones, with roughly 88% appearing a single time and more than 3% taken by the ten largest. V was trimmed by 7 bases and J by 7 bases, leaving 23 bases between them. The length of the CDR3 is 15 residues. In germline, CDR1 is MDHEN, CDR2 SYDVKM.

The V call is TRBV28, the J call TRBJ2-7; TRBD2 might be the D (6 bases). This sequence was found in a young woman who had been exposed to COVID-19. Source material: PBMCs or T cells enriched from blood (not recorded which). The chain's CDR3 is CASTRTRRLAGEQYF. CDR3 DNA sequence: TGTGCCAGCACTAGGACGCGGCGACTCGCGGGGGAGCAGTACTTC.